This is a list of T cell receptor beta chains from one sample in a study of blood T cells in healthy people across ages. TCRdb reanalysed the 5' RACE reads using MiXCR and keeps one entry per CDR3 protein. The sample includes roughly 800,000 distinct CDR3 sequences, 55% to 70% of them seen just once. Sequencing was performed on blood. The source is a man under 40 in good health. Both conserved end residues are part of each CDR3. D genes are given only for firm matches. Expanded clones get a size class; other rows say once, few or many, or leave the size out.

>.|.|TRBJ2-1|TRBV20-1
CSARAPRFVNEQFF
TGCAGTGCTAGAGCCCCGAGATTTGTCAATGAGCAGTTCTTC
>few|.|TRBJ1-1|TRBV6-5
CASSPPGGGDTEAFF
TGTGCCAGCAGCCCACCCGGGGGGGGTGACACTGAAGCTTTCTTT
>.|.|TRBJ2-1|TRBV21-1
CASSKVLVSRAHEQFF
TGTGCCAGCAGCAAAGTATTAGTATCTCGGGCCCATGAGCAGTTCTTC
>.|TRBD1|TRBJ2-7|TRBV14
CASSARTGAYEQYF
TGTGCCAGCAGCGCAAGGACAGGGGCCTACGAGCAGTACTTC
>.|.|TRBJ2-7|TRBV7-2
CASSLAPLTGTNYEQYF
TGTGCCAGCAGCTTAGCCCCCCTGACAGGTACAAACTACGAGCAGTACTTC
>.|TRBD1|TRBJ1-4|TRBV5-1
CASSPGDSGKRTNEKLFF
TGCGCCAGCAGCCCAGGGGACAGCGGAAAAAGAACTAATGAAAAACTGTTTTTT
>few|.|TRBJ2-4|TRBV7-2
CASSLGRGNIQYF
TGTGCCAGCAGCTTAGGGCGGGGAAACATTCAGTACTTC
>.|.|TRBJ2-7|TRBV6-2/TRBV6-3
CASNLHRDYEQYF
TGTGCCAGCAACCTCCACAGGGACTACGAGCAGTACTTC
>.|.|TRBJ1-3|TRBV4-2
CASSQADLGSRSGNTIYF
TGTGCCAGCAGCCAAGCGGACCTGGGGAGCCGCTCTGGAAACACCATATATTTT
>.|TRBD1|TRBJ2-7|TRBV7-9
CASNSPDRGSYEQYF
TGTGCCAGCAACTCACCCGACAGGGGGAGTTACGAGCAGTACTTC
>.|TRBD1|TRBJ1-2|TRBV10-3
CAISDRTGEPNTF
TGTGCCATCAGTGATAGGACAGGGGAACCCAACACCTTC
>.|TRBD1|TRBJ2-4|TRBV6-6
CASGIRQGSLSKNIQYF
TGTGCCAGCGGAATTCGACAGGGATCCCTATCCAAAAACATTCAGTACTTC
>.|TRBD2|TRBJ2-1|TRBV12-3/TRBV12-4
CASSFGGAGYNEQFF
TGTGCCAGCAGTTTCGGGGGGGCCGGGTACAATGAGCAGTTCTTC
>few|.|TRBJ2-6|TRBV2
CASSERGANVLTF
TGTGCCAGCAGTGAGAGGGGGGCCAACGTCCTGACTTTC
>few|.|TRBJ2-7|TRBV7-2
CASSSREIDYEQYF
TGTGCCAGCAGCTCGAGAGAAATTGACTACGAGCAGTACTTC
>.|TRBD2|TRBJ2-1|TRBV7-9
CASSYPYRLAGLYNEQFF
TGTGCCAGCAGCTACCCATACCGACTAGCGGGACTCTACAATGAGCAGTTCTTC
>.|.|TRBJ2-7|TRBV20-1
CSARDRGAPYEQYF
TGCAGTGCTAGAGATCGCGGGGCTCCCTACGAGCAGTACTTC
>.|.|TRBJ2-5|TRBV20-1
CSAKATAGTQYF
TGCAGTGCTAAGGCCACAGCGGGGACCCAGTACTTC
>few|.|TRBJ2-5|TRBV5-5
CASSVVGDETQYF
TGTGCCAGCAGCGTTGTAGGGGACGAGACCCAGTACTTC
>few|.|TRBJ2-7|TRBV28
CATQHYEQYF
TGTGCCACCCAACACTACGAGCAGTACTTC
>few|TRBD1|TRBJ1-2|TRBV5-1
CASSLGTGIGTGYTF
TGCGCCAGCAGCTTGGGGACAGGTATAGGAACTGGCTACACCTTC
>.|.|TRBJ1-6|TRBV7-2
CASSPPDRGILHF
TGTGCCAGCAGCCCACCGGACAGAGGGATACTCCACTTT
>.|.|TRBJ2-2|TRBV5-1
CASSPWTSGELFF
TGCGCCAGCAGCCCTTGGACGTCCGGGGAGCTGTTTTTT
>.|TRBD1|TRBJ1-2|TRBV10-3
CAITQGAFYGYTF
TGTGCCATCACTCAGGGGGCTTTCTATGGCTACACCTTC
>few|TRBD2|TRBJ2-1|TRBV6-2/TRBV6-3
CASSYSSLLAGATYNEQFF
TGTGCCAGCAGTTACTCTTCCCTCCTAGCGGGAGCCACATACAATGAGCAGTTCTTC
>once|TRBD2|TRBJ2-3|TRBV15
CATSSRLAGGTDTQYF
TGTGCCACCAGCAGCCGACTAGCGGGAGGCACAGATACGCAGTATTTT
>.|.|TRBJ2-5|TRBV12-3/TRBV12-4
CASSLSLASGMHNEQYF
TGTGCCAGCAGTTTGAGCCTAGCCTCCGGCATGCACAATGAGCAGTACTTC
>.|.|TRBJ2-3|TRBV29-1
CSVDRYPDTNTQYF
TGCAGCGTCGACAGATACCCTGACACAAATACGCAGTATTTT
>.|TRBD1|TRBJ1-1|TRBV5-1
CASSFHRGITEAFF
TGCGCCAGCAGCTTTCACAGGGGTATTACTGAAGCTTTCTTT
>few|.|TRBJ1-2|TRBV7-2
CASSLGGASNYGYTF
TGTGCCAGCAGCTTAGGGGGCGCTTCTAACTATGGCTACACCTTC
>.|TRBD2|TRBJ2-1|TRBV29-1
CSVTGLAGSSYNEQFF
TGCAGCGTTACCGGACTAGCTGGTAGCTCCTACAATGAGCAGTTCTTC
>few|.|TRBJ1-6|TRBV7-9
CASSGGGALSNSPLHF
TGTGCCAGCAGTGGCGGGGGCGCTTTGTCCAATTCACCCCTCCACTTT
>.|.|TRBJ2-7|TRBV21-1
CASSKGPGTECYEQYF
TGTGCCAGCAGCAAAGGTCCCGGGACAGAATGCTACGAGCAGTACTTC
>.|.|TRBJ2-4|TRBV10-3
CAISERAQLESIQYF
TGTGCCATCAGTGAGAGAGCCCAGCTGGAGAGCATTCAGTACTTC
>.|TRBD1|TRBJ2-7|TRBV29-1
CSVVDRGSYEQYF
TGCAGCGTTGTTGACAGGGGTTCCTACGAGCAGTACTTC
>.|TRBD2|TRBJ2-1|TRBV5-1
CASSLAGTSAINEQFF
TGTGCCAGCAGCTTGGCAGGGACTAGCGCCATTAATGAGCAGTTCTTC
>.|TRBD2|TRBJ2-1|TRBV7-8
CASSLAGGGGHEQFF
TGTGCCAGCAGCTTAGCTGGCGGGGGGGGCCATGAGCAGTTCTTC
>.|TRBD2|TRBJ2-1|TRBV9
CASGEGGSEQFF
TGTGCCAGCGGGGAGGGTGGCTCTGAGCAGTTCTTC
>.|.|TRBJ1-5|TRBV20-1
CSARNAGNINQPQHF
TGCAGTGCGAGAAACGCAGGAAATATCAATCAGCCCCAGCATTTT